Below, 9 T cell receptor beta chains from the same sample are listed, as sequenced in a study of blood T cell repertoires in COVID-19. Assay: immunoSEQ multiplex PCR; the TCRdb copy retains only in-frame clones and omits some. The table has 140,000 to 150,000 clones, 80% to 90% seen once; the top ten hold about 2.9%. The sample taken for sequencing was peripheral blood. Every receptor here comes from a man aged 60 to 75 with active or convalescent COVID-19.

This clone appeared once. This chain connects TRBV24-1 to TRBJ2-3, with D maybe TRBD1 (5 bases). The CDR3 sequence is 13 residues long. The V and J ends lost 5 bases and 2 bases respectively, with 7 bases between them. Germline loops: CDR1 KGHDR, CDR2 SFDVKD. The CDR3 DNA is TGTGCCACCAGTGTACAGGACACAGATACGCAGTATTTT. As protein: CATSVQDTDTQYF.

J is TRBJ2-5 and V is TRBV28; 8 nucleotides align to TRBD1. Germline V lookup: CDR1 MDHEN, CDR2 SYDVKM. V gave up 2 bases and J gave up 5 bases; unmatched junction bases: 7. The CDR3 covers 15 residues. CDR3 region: CASSLTQGAWETQYF. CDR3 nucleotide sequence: TGTGCCAGCAGTTTAACCCAGGGGGCTTGGGAGACCCAGTACTTC.

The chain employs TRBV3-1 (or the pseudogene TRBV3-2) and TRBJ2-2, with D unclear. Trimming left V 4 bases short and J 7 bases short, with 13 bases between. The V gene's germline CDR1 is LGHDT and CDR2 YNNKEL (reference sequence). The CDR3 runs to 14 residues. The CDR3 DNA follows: TGTGCCAGCAGCCCCAATTGGCCAGACGGGGAGCTGTTTTTT. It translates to CASSPNWPDGELFF.

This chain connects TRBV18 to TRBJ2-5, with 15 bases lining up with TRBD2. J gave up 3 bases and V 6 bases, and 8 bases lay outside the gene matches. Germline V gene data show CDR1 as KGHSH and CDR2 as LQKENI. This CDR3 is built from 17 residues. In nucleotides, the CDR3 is TGTGCCAGCTCTACCGCTGGGACTAGCGGGGGGAAAGAGACCCAGTACTTC. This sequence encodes CASSTAGTSGGKETQYF.

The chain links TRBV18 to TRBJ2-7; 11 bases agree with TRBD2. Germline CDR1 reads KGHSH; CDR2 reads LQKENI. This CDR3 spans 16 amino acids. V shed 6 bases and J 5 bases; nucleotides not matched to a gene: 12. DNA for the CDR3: TGTGCCAGCTCCCCCATAGTGACTAGCGGGATCGACGAGCAGTACTTC. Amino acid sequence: CASSPIVTSGIDEQYF.

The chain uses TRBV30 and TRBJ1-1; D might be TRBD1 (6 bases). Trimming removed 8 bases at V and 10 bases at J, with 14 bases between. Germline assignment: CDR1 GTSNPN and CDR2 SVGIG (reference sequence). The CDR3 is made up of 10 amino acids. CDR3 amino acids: CAATQGGAFF. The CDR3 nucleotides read TGTGCCGCGACACAAGGGGGAGCTTTCTTT.

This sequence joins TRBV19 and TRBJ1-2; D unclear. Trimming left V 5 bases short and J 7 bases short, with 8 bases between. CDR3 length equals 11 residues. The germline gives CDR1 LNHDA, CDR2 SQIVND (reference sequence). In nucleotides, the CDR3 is TGTGCCAGTAGTTACCGCGGTGGCTACACCTTC. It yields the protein CASSYRGGYTF.

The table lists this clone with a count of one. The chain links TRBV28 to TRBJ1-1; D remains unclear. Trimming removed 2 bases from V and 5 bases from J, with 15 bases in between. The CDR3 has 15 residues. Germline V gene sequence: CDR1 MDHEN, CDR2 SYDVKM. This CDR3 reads CASSLGGGVRTEAFF. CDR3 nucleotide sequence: TGTGCCAGCAGTTTAGGTGGCGGAGTGAGGACTGAAGCTTTCTTT.

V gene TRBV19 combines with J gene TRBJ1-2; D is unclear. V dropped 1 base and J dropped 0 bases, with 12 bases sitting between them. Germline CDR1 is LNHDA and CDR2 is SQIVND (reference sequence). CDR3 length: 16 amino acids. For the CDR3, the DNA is TGTGCCAGTAGTATAGGTGGCAGACTAGCTAACTATGGCTACACCTTC. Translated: CASSIGGRLANYGYTF.